The 16 T cell receptor beta chains in this list originate from one sample, sequenced in a study of CD8 T cells in Susac syndrome. Reverse transcription of roughly 0.5 to 1 ug RNA used random hexamers. TCRdb reprocessed the immunoSEQ multiplex PCR reads via MiXCR and lists one record per CDR3 protein. The sample comprises 130,000 or so distinct CDR3 sequences, over 75% of which are singletons, and 0.45% to 0.65% rests with the top ten. Sequencing used CD8+ T cells from PBMCs. The receptors come from a human donor with multiple sclerosis.

This chain connects TRBV24-1 to TRBJ1-5; no clear D. Germline V lookup: CDR1 KGHDR, CDR2 SFDVKD. Trimming cost V 2 bases and J 5 bases, with 15 bases left between them. The CDR3 length is 16 residues. The CDR3 loop is CATSDSDAGWHQPQHF. DNA of the CDR3: TGTGCCACCAGTGATTCGGACGCGGGGTGGCATCAGCCCCAGCATTTT.

The CDR3 is CASVKVTGVLNTEAFF. CDR3 in DNA: TGTGCCAGCGTCAAAGTGACAGGGGTCCTGAACACTGAAGCTTTCTTT. The V and J genes are TRBV5-6 and TRBJ1-1; TRBD1 matches 8 bases. The CDR3 runs to 16 residues. Per the germline V gene, CDR1 is SGHDT and CDR2 is YYEEEE. The junction had 11 bases not matched to a gene; V was cut back by 7 bases and J by 0 bases.

The chain couples TRBV5-6 to TRBJ2-5; TRBD2 matches at 12 bases. Trimming at V came to 4 bases and at J to 4 bases, leaving 8 bases not matched to a gene. Germline CDR1 and CDR2: SGHDT and YYEEEE. CDR3 length: 16 residues. The chain's CDR3 is CASSLYGLAGLETQYF. As DNA, the CDR3 is TGTGCCAGCAGCCTGTACGGACTAGCGGGACTAGAGACCCAGTACTTC.

This chain links TRBV4-1 with TRBJ1-1; perhaps TRBD1 as D (6 bases). The CDR3 is 17 residues long. The germline gives CDR1 MGHRA, CDR2 YSYEKL. The germline V and J ends were trimmed by 1 base and 2 bases, with 17 bases remaining between them. CDR3 protein: CASSQVSTGTLNTEAFF. CDR3 DNA sequence: TGCGCCAGCAGCCAAGTTTCTACAGGGACCCTAAACACTGAAGCTTTCTTT.

The chain joins TRBV12-3 or TRBV12-4 to TRBJ2-7; tentatively, D is TRBD1 (6 bases). Trimming removed 5 bases from V and 2 bases from J, with 16 bases in between. The CDR3 length is 15 residues. The CDR3 loop reads CASSPGPQGTYEQYF. The CDR3 nucleotides are TGTGCCAGCAGTCCAGGCCCCCAGGGGACCTACGAGCAGTACTTC.

The chain recombines TRBV12-3 or TRBV12-4 with TRBJ2-3; no clear D. Trimming left V 3 bases short and J 3 bases short, with 13 bases between. The CDR3 runs 15 residues. CDR3 bases: TGTGCCAGCAGTTTTACCGATTCGGCGACAGATACGCAGTATTTT. Translated: CASSFTDSATDTQYF.

The CDR3 sequence is CASSPDRETQYF. The CDR3 nucleotides are TGCGCCAGCAGCCCCGATAGAGAGACCCAGTACTTC. The chain combines TRBV5-1 with TRBJ2-5; D uncertain. V gave up 4 bases and J gave up 4 bases, with 8 bases separating them. In germline, CDR1 is SGHRS, CDR2 YFSETQ. This CDR3 has 12 residues. The whole variable domain, filled in from reference TRBV5-1 and TRBJ2-5, reads KAGVTQTPRYLIKTRGQQVTLSCSPISGHRSVSWYQQTPGQGLQFLFEYFSETQRNKGNFPGRFSGRQFSNSRSEMNVSTLELGDSALYLCASSPDRETQYFGPGTRLLVL.

This chain connects TRBV19 to TRBJ1-1, with TRBD1 matching 7 bases. Germline-derived CDR1 and CDR2 are LNHDA and SQIVND (reference sequence). With 4 bases clipped from V and 1 base from J, the junction kept 3 bases outside the gene matches. The CDR3 is made up of 14 amino acids. The CDR3 nucleotides are TGTGCCAGTAGTAGACAGGGCGGGAACACTGAAGCTTTCTTT. Translation: CASSRQGGNTEAFF. The full variable domain, rest sourced from reference TRBV19 and TRBJ1-1, is DGGITQSPKYLFRKEGQNVTLSCEQNLNHDAMYWYRQDPGQGLRLIYYSQIVNDFQKGDIAEGYSVSREKKESFPLTVTSAQKNPTAFYLCASSRQGGNTEAFFGQGTRLTVV.

The chain carries TRBV28 and TRBJ2-6; D may be TRBD1 (5 bases). V was pared by 7 bases and J by 1 base, with 32 bases between. Germline CDR1 is MDHEN and CDR2 is SYDVKM. This CDR3 contains 22 residues. The CDR3 region has the DNA TGTGCCAGCACCAAACCTCGCAGCAGACCAGGGCCTATAGGGTCTGGGGCCAACGTCCTGACTTTC. Protein: CASTKPRSRPGPIGSGANVLTF.

The chain recombines TRBV25-1 with TRBJ1-1; TRBD1 matches at 8 bases. The CDR3 consists of 14 residues. CDR1 is MGHDK, CDR2 SYGVNS, per germline. With V trimmed by 5 bases and J by 8 bases, 10 bases remained unmatched. The CDR3: CASSSARGPEEAFF. In DNA, the CDR3 is TGTGCCAGCAGTTCGGCCAGGGGGCCCGAGGAAGCTTTCTTT.

The CDR3 spells CASSQFRILSYNEQFF. DNA of the CDR3: TGCGCCAGCAGCCAATTCAGGATACTCTCCTACAATGAGCAGTTCTTC. The chain recombines TRBV4-1 with TRBJ2-1; D ambiguous. The CDR3 loop spans 16 amino acids. The germline V and J ends were trimmed by 2 bases and 0 bases, with 11 bases remaining between them. The germline V gene has CDR1 MGHRA and CDR2 YSYEKL.

The chain uses TRBV20-1 and TRBJ2-5, with D unclear. The CDR3 is 14 residues long. Trimming pared 0 bases from V and 3 bases from J, leaving 11 bases between. The germline CDR1 and CDR2 sequences are DFQATT and SNEGSKA (reference sequence). The CDR3 sequence is CSARDITAKETQYF. CDR3 sequence (DNA): TGCAGTGCTAGAGATATTACAGCCAAAGAGACCCAGTACTTC.

This chain links TRBV7-9 with TRBJ1-2, with unresolved D. The CDR3 runs to 9 residues. Trimming stripped 5 bases from V and 10 bases from J, with 5 bases between. Looked up from germline, CDR1 is SEHNR and CDR2 is FQNEAQ (reference sequence). As DNA, the CDR3 is TGTGCCAGCAGCCCCGTCTACACCTTC. It specifies CASSPVYTF.

The chain has TRBV4-1 and TRBJ2-5; D is uncertain. Germline V gene sequence: CDR1 MGHRA, CDR2 YSYEKL. The CDR3 extends over 18 amino acids. Trimming removed 0 bases at V and 5 bases at J, with 22 bases between. CDR3: CASSQDPHWQAPWETQYF. The CDR3 DNA reads as TGCGCCAGCAGCCAAGACCCCCACTGGCAGGCGCCCTGGGAGACCCAGTACTTC.

This chain joins TRBV2 and TRBJ2-3; TRBD1 is a possible D gene (5 bases). Germline CDR1 is SNHLY and CDR2 is FYNNEI. V shed 9 bases and J shed 2 bases, with 12 bases lying between them. The CDR3 contains 13 residues. The CDR3: CASWGPVTDTQYF. For the CDR3, the DNA is TGTGCCAGTTGGGGCCCGGTCACAGATACGCAGTATTTT.

As for this clonotype: One end of the junction does not line up with germline, which may come from a read error. The rearrangement joins TRBV9 to TRBJ2-3; possibly TRBD1 for D (5 bases). CDR3 length: 14 amino acids. The germline gives CDR1 SGDLS, CDR2 YYNGEE. CDR3 residues: CASSVGQGVDTRYF. In DNA form, the CDR3 reads TGTGCCAGCAGCGTAGGTCAGGGTGTTGATACGCGGTATTTT.